This T cell receptor beta chain was profiled in a study of T cell responses to AZD1222 COVID-19 vaccine. Repertoires were generated with immunoSEQ multiplex PCR, while TCRdb's copy carries only in-frame clones and drops some. Of around 99,000 clones listed, over 75% are singletons. This clone was recorded a few times. Its cognate antigen is unknown. The V end lost 4 bases, the J end lost 3 bases, and 11 bases lay between the germline ends. Germline-derived CDR1 and CDR2 are SGHNT and YYREEE (reference sequence). The CDR3 has 13 residues. Study-wide results and limits: In all cases, repertoires were sampled only after the peak T cell response.

The receptor's source is an adult who received the AZD1222 COVID-19 vaccine. Source: peripheral blood, taken 28 days after the second AZD1222 dose. This chain uses TRBV5-4 with TRBJ2-7; possibly TRBD1 for D (6 bases). CDR3 loop: CASSSAGDYEQYF. The CDR3 DNA is TGTGCCAGCAGCAGCGCAGGGGACTACGAGCAGTACTTC.